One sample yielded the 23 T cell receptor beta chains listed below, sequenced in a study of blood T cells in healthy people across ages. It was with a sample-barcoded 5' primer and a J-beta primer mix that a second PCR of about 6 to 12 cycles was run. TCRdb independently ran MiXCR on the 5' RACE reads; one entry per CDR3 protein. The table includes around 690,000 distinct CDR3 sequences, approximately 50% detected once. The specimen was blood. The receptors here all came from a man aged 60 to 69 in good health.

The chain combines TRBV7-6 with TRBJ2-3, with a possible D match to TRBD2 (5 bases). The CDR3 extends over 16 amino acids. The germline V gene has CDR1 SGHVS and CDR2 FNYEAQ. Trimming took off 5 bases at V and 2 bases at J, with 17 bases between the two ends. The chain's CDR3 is CASSAMPSGSTDTQYF. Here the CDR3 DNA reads TGTGCCAGCAGCGCAATGCCCTCGGGGTCCACAGATACGCAGTATTTT.

The CDR3 DNA is TGTGCCAGCAGTTTACGATTCGGCACAGGGGGCGCTGGCTACACCTTC. Its protein product is CASSLRFGTGGAGYTF. The rearrangement uses TRBV12-3 or TRBV12-4 and TRBJ1-2, with 9 bases that match TRBD1. The CDR3 consists of 16 residues. V was pared by 2 bases and J by 7 bases, with 11 bases of the junction left unmatched.

The CDR3 DNA reads TGTGCCAGCAGTTTAATCGTCGGGCCCCAGCATTTT. Residues: CASSLIVGPQHF. The chain uses TRBV28 and TRBJ1-5; D remains ambiguous. The V gene lost 2 bases and the J gene lost 9 bases, with 8 bases spanning the gap. The CDR3 is 12 amino acids. CDR1 and CDR2 from the germline V gene are MDHEN and SYDVKM.

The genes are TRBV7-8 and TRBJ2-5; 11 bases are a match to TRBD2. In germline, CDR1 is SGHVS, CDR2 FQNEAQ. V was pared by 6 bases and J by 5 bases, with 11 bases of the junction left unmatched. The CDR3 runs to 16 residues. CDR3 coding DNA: TGTGCCAGCAGGGTGTTAGCGGGGGGGCCGCGTGAGACCCAGTACTTC. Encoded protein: CASRVLAGGPRETQYF.

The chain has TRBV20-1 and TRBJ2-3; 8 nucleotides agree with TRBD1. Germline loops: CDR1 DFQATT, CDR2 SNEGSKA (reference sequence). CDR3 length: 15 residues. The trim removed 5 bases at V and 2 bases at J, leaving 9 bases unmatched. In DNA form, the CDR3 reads TGCAGTGCTCGTCCGACAGGGGCGCTCACAGATACGCAGTATTTT. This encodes CSARPTGALTDTQYF.

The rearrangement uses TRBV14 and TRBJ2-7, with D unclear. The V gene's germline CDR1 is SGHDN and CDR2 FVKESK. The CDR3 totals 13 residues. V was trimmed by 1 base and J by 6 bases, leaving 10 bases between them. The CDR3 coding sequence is TGTGCCAGCAGCCAAGTCCGACCGGGCGAGCAGTACTTC. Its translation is CASSQVRPGEQYF.

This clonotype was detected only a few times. The CDR3 reads CASSWLNTEAFF. DNA of the CDR3: TGTGCCAGCAGTTGGTTGAACACTGAAGCTTTCTTT. V is TRBV28 and J is TRBJ1-1, with unresolved D. Per germline, CDR1 MDHEN and CDR2 SYDVKM. The V and J ends lost 4 bases and 0 bases respectively, with 3 bases between them. The CDR3 totals 12 residues.

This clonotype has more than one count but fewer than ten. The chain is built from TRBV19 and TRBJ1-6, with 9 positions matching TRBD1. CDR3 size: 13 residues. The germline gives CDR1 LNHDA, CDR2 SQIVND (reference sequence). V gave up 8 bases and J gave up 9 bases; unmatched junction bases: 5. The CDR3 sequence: CASPDRGSSPLHF. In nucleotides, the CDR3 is TGTGCCAGTCCGGACAGGGGAAGTTCACCCCTCCACTTT.

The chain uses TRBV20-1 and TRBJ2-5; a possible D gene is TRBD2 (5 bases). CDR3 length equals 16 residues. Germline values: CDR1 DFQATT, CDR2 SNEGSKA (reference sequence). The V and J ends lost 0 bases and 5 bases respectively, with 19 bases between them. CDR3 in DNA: TGCAGTGCTAGAGATCGGAGGAGCGGCTGGGAGGAGACCCAGTACTTC. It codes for CSARDRRSGWEETQYF.

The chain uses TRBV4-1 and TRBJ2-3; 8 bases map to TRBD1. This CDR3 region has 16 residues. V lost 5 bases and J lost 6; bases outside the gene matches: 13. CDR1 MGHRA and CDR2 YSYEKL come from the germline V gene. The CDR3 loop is CASSRERTGSGDTQYF. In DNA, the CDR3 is TGCGCCAGCAGCAGGGAGCGGACAGGGTCGGGGGATACGCAGTATTTT.

The CDR3 DNA sequence: TGTGCCAGCAGCTTGACTAGCAACTCCTACAATGAGCAGTTCTTC. It is translated as CASSLTSNSYNEQFF. The rearrangement links TRBV5-5 to TRBJ2-1, with a weak D call TRBD2 (6 bases). Germline lookup yields CDR1 SGHKS and CDR2 YYEKEE (reference sequence). The V gene lost 1 base and the J gene lost 0 bases, with 8 bases spanning the gap. This CDR3 is built from 15 residues.

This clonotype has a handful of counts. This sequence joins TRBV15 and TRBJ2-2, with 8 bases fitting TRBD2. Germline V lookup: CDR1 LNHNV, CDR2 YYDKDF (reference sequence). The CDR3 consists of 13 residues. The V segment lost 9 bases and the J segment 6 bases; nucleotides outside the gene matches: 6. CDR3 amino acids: CATRTSPAGELFF. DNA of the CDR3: TGTGCCACTCGGACTAGCCCCGCCGGGGAGCTGTTTTTT.

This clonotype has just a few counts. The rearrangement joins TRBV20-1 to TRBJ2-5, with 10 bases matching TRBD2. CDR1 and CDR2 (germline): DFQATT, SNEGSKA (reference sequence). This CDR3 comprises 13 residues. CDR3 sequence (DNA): TGCAGCTGCGTCAGCGGGGGGGAGGAGACCCAGTACTTC. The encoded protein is CSCVSGGEETQYF.

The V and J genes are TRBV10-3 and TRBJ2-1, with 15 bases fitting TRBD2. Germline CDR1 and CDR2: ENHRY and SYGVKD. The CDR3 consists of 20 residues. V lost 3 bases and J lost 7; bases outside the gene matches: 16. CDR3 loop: CAISDSELGLAGGLRNEQFF. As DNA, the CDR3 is TGTGCCATCAGTGATTCGGAGTTGGGACTAGCGGGGGGCCTCCGGAATGAGCAGTTCTTC.

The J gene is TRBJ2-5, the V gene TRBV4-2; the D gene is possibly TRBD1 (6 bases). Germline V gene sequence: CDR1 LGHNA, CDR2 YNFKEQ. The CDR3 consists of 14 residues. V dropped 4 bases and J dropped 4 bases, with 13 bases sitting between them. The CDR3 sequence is CASSPLTGLETQYF. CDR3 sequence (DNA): TGTGCCAGCAGCCCTTTAACAGGGCTAGAGACCCAGTACTTC.

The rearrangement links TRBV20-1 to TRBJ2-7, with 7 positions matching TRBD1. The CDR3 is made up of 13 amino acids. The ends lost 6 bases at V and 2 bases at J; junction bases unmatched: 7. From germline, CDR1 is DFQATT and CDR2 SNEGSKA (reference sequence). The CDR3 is CSAPRQGTYEQYF. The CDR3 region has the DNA TGCAGTGCGCCCCGACAGGGAACCTACGAGCAGTACTTC.

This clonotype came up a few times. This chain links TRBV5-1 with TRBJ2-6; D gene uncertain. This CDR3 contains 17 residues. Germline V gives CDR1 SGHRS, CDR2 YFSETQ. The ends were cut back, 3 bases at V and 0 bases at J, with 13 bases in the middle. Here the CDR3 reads CASSSLPTRSGANVLTF. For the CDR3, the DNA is TGCGCCAGCAGCTCCCTCCCCACCCGCTCTGGGGCCAACGTCCTGACTTTC. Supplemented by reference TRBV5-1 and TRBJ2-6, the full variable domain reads KAGVTQTPRYLIKTRGQQVTLSCSPISGHRSVSWYQQTPGQGLQFLFEYFSETQRNKGNFPGRFSGRQFSNSRSEMNVSTLELGDSALYLCASSSLPTRSGANVLTFGAGSRLTVL.

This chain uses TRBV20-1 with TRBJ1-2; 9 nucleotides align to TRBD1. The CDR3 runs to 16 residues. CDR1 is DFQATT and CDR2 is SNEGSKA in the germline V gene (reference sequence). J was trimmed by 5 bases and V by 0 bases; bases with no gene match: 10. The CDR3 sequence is CSARDGDRARRYGYTF. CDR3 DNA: TGCAGTGCTAGAGACGGGGACAGGGCTCGGAGGTATGGCTACACCTTC.

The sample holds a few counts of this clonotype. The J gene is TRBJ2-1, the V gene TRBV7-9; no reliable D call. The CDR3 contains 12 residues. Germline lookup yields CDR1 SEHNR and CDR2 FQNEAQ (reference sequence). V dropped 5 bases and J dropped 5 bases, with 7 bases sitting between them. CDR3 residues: CASSVDNNEQFF. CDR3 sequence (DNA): TGTGCCAGCAGCGTCGATAACAATGAGCAGTTCTTC.

This CDR3 is CASSQLDRDNEQFF. The CDR3 bases are TGCGCCAGCAGCCAATTGGACAGGGACAATGAGCAGTTCTTC. The V and J genes are TRBV4-1 and TRBJ2-1, with 8 nucleotides matching TRBD1. This CDR3 comprises 14 residues. J was trimmed by 5 bases and V by 2 bases; bases with no gene match: 2. Germline V CDR1 and CDR2: MGHRA, YSYEKL.

This chain's CDR3 is CASSQEYWQNGYTF. The CDR3 nucleotides read TGTGCCAGCAGCCAAGAGTATTGGCAGAATGGCTACACCTTC. The J gene is TRBJ1-2, the V gene TRBV7-9; D remains ambiguous. The germline V gene encodes CDR1 SEHNR and CDR2 FQNEAQ (reference sequence). The CDR3 has 14 amino acids. Trimming pared 5 bases from V and 6 bases from J, leaving 16 bases between.

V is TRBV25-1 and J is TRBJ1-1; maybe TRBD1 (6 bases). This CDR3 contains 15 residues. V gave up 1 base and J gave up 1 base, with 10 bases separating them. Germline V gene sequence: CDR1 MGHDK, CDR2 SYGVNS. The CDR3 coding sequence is TGTGCCAGCAGTGAATGGGGGGGGGCGAACACTGAAGCTTTCTTT. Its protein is CASSEWGGANTEAFF.

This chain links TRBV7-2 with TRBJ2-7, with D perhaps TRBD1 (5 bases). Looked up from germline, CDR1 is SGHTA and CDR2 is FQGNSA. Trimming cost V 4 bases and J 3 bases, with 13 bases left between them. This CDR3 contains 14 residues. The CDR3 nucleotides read TGTGCCAGCAGCTCCCGACAAGGGGTCTACGAGCAGTACTTC. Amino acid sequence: CASSSRQGVYEQYF.